The 30 T cell receptor beta chains given below trace back to one sample, sequenced in a study of cytomegalovirus exposure and HLA in healthy donors (dated by TCRdb to about 2017). Receptor libraries were prepared by the immunoSEQ multiplex PCR assay. A mixture of 60 forward primers for TCR Vbeta segments and 13 reverse primers for TCR Jbeta segments was used in the multiplex PCR. The clones in this table, taken by TCRdb from immuneACCESS, are in-frame only. Not every clone is retained; where verified, under half of the shortfall comes from an unresolved V gene, and the cause of the rest is unknown. This sample holds around 110,000 clones; 75% were observed only once. The ten largest clones take up about 2.5% of the sample. The specimen sequenced was PBMCs. Every receptor here comes from a man aged 40-49 years in good health and CMV-seronegative.

Note on this clone: The sample carries other DNA sequences with the same CDR3. The gene calls are TRBV27 and TRBJ2-5, with 7 positions matching TRBD1. The CDR3 extends over 17 amino acids. Trimming removed 0 bases from V and 1 base from J; junction bases left unmatched: 8. Germline CDR1 MNHEY, CDR2 SMNVEV (reference sequence). The CDR3 spells CASSLSKGQRTQETQYF. The CDR3 coding sequence is TGTGCCAGCAGTTTATCGAAGGGACAGAGAACCCAAGAGACCCAGTACTTC.

This clone was observed a few times. The chain carries TRBV5-4 and TRBJ2-3, with 8 bases that match TRBD2. Germline V CDR1 and CDR2: SGHNT, YYREEE (reference sequence). This CDR3 has 14 amino acids. Trimming cost V 6 bases and J 2 bases; bases outside gene matches: 5. DNA of the CDR3: TGTGCCAGCACCCGGGGGGGCTACACAGATACGCAGTATTTT. Translating it yields CASTRGGYTDTQYF.

V and J are TRBV7-7 and TRBJ2-2, with D possibly being TRBD1 (5 bases). Germline assignment: CDR1 SSHAT and CDR2 FNYEAQ (reference sequence). Trimming took off 5 bases at V and 6 bases at J, with 13 bases between the two ends. The CDR3 has 14 residues. CDR3 nucleotide sequence: TGTGCCAGCAGCCCCACTCAGGGATCCGGGGAGCTGTTTTTT. Translated, it gives CASSPTQGSGELFF. The variable domain in full, completed from reference TRBV7-7 and TRBJ2-2, reads GAGVSQSPRYKVTKRGQDVTLRCDPISSHATLYWYQQALGQGPEFLTYFNYEAQPDKSGLPSDRFSAERPEGSISTLTIQRTEQRDSAMYRCASSPTQGSGELFFGEGSRLTVL.

DNA for the CDR3: TGTGCCAGCAGCTTAATGGTGAGATTTGGGGATTCAATAGCGGGGGGGCTAGACTACGAGCAGTACTTC. This encodes CASSLMVRFGDSIAGGLDYEQYF. The J gene is TRBJ2-7, the V gene TRBV7-3; 11 bases are a match to TRBD2. J was trimmed by 3 bases and V by 1 base; bases with no gene match: 26. Germline lookup yields CDR1 SGHTA and CDR2 FQGTGA. The CDR3 is 23 amino acids.

The V gene is TRBV2, the J gene TRBJ2-5; 7 nucleotides align to TRBD1. J gave up 5 bases and V 6 bases, and 6 bases lay outside the gene matches. The CDR3 is made up of 13 amino acids. In germline, CDR1 is SNHLY, CDR2 FYNNEI. The CDR3 sequence is CASRPTGTETQYF. Written as DNA, the CDR3 is TGTGCCAGCAGGCCGACAGGGACGGAGACCCAGTACTTC.

The rearrangement links TRBV6-1 to TRBJ1-6; TRBD1 matches 8 bases. Per the germline V gene, CDR1 is MNHNS and CDR2 is SASEGT. This CDR3 has 14 residues. V lost 6 bases to trimming and J lost 7 bases; unmatched junction nucleotides: 5. CDR3 sequence: CASSPGQVNSPLHF. As DNA, the CDR3 is TGTGCCAGCAGCCCGGGACAGGTGAATTCACCCCTCCACTTT.

This chain uses TRBV9 with TRBJ2-3, with 9 bases matching TRBD2. Trimming took 4 bases from V and 4 from J; bases not matched to a gene: 4. CDR1 is SGDLS and CDR2 is YYNGEE in the germline V gene. CDR3 length: 14 amino acids. Written as DNA, the CDR3 is TGTGCCAGCAGCACCTCTAGCGGGGCAGATACGCAGTATTTT. Translation gives CASSTSSGADTQYF. Combining the CDR3 with reference TRBV9 and TRBJ2-3 gives the whole variable domain DSGVTQTPKHLITATGQRVTLRCSPRSGDLSVYWYQQSLDQGLQFLIQYYNGEERAKGNILERFSAQQFPDLHSELNLSSLELGDSALYFCASSTSSGADTQYFGPGTRLTVL.

This clone came up once. The gene calls are TRBV18 and TRBJ1-2; TRBD1 agrees at 7 bases. After removal of 3 bases from V and 8 bases from J, the junction contained 3 bases not matched to a gene. Germline-derived CDR1 and CDR2 are KGHSH and LQKENI. This CDR3 is 12 amino acids long. The DNA for the CDR3 is TGTGCCAGCTCACCTGGGGACAGAGGCTACACCTTC. Translation gives CASSPGDRGYTF.

The chain has TRBV6-6 and TRBJ1-5, with 8 bases matching TRBD1. The CDR3 has 16 amino acids. Per the germline V gene, CDR1 is MNHNY and CDR2 is SVGAGI (reference sequence). After removal of 5 bases from V and 5 bases from J, the junction contained 11 bases not matched to a gene. CDR3 sequence reads: CASSTTTGGRDQPQHF. The CDR3 bases are TGTGCCAGCAGTACGACCACAGGGGGTAGGGATCAGCCCCAGCATTTT.

This clone was detected once. The chain combines TRBV19 with TRBJ1-6; 9 bases match TRBD1. The trim removed 4 bases at V and 7 bases at J, leaving 2 bases unmatched. Germline V gene data show CDR1 as LNHDA and CDR2 as SQIVND (reference sequence). The CDR3 sequence is 14 residues long. The CDR3 nucleotides are TGTGCCAGTAGTAGGACAGGGGAGAATTCACCCCTCCACTTT. It translates to CASSRTGENSPLHF.

The chain combines TRBV5-5 with TRBJ1-2; D gene uncertain. This CDR3 has 16 residues. Trimming took 1 base from V and 4 from J, leaving 17 bases between them. CDR1 and CDR2 (germline): SGHKS, YYEKEE (reference sequence). The CDR3 region has the DNA TGTGCCAGCAGCTTGTCTAGGACGGAACTAGGCTATGGCTACACCTTC. Translated, it gives CASSLSRTELGYGYTF.

This chain uses TRBV4-2 with TRBJ2-1; weak D call: TRBD2 (6 bases). The CDR3 spans 16 residues. Per the germline V gene, CDR1 is LGHNA and CDR2 is YNFKEQ. V was trimmed by 4 bases and J by 0 bases, leaving 13 bases between them. In nucleotides, the CDR3 is TGTGCCAGCAGCCCACAGGCGGGGAGCTCCTACAATGAGCAGTTCTTC. Its translation: CASSPQAGSSYNEQFF.

In its sample, this clone was seen once. The chain employs TRBV4-1 and TRBJ2-7, with 14 bases lining up with TRBD2. Per germline, CDR1 MGHRA and CDR2 YSYEKL. J gave up 3 bases and V 2 bases, and 12 bases lay outside the gene matches. The length of the CDR3 is 19 residues. This chain's CDR3 is CASSQTLGGTSGRLYEQYF. CDR3 in DNA: TGCGCCAGCAGCCAAACCTTGGGCGGGACTAGCGGGAGACTCTACGAGCAGTACTTC.

The gene calls are TRBV7-9 and TRBJ2-3, with 9 bases aligning to TRBD2. Germline CDR1 and CDR2: SEHNR and FQNEAQ (reference sequence). The CDR3 is 17 residues long. The V gene end was trimmed by 1 base and the J gene end by 2 bases; junction bases not matched to a gene: 7. CDR3 protein: CASSLGQGLAVTDTQYF. CDR3 nucleotides: TGTGCCAGCAGCTTAGGCCAGGGACTAGCTGTCACAGATACGCAGTATTTT.

V usage is TRBV6-6 and J usage is TRBJ2-7; D is uncertain. The ends were cut back, 2 bases at V and 6 bases at J, with 11 bases in the middle. The length of the CDR3 is 13 residues. CDR1 MNHNY and CDR2 SVGAGI come from the germline V gene (reference sequence). In DNA, the CDR3 is TGTGCCAGCAGTTACCTGATGGAGAGCGAGCAGTACTTC. Protein product: CASSYLMESEQYF.

The chain uses TRBV5-4 and TRBJ2-7; 12 positions agree with TRBD2. CDR3 length equals 16 residues. V gave up 4 bases and J gave up 6 bases; unmatched junction bases: 11. The V gene's germline CDR1 is SGHNT and CDR2 YYREEE (reference sequence). CDR3 protein: CASSEKLAGGTLEQYF. CDR3 nucleotide sequence: TGTGCCAGCAGCGAGAAACTAGCGGGGGGTACTCTCGAGCAGTACTTC.

This clone was observed a handful of times. This chain connects TRBV12-5 to TRBJ1-2; D is unresolved. The V end lost 1 base, the J end lost 4 bases, and 10 bases lay between the germline ends. The CDR3 is made up of 14 amino acids. Germline V lookup: CDR1 LGHNT, CDR2 FRNRAP. The CDR3 DNA reads TGTGCTAGTGGTTTGGCCCGGTCCTTCTATGGCTACACCTTC. Translation gives CASGLARSFYGYTF.

The chain is built from TRBV6-1 and TRBJ1-1, with 9 positions matching TRBD1. This CDR3 spans 14 amino acids. V lost 3 bases and J lost 10; bases outside the gene matches: 9. Germline CDR1 reads MNHNS; CDR2 reads SASEGT. The CDR3 DNA reads TGTGCCAGCAGTGATACAGGGGGCGCGGGGCGAGCTTTCTTT. Translation: CASSDTGGAGRAFF.

The genes are TRBV6-6 and TRBJ2-3; D call uncertain. The V and J ends lost 5 bases and 3 bases respectively, with 12 bases between them. This CDR3 has 14 residues. The germline gives CDR1 MNHNY, CDR2 SVGAGI (reference sequence). The CDR3 DNA reads as TGTGCCAGCAGTGCCCCCGATGAGACAGATACGCAGTATTTT. The encoded protein is CASSAPDETDTQYF.

This clone was observed a few times. V usage is TRBV6-1 and J usage is TRBJ2-3; 7 bases match TRBD1. Germline CDR1 and CDR2: MNHNS and SASEGT. The V and J ends lost 8 bases and 2 bases, in that order; junction bases with no gene match: 7. The length of the CDR3 is 14 residues. The CDR3 sequence: CASHRDRATDTQYF. CDR3 DNA: TGTGCCAGCCACCGAGACAGGGCCACAGATACGCAGTATTTT.

The chain couples TRBV5-5 to TRBJ2-2; the D gene is possibly TRBD1 (5 bases). Trimming took off 0 bases at V and 2 bases at J, with 8 bases between the two ends. Germline assignment: CDR1 SGHKS and CDR2 YYEKEE (reference sequence). The CDR3 has 15 amino acids. The CDR3 is CASSLGTLNTGELFF. CDR3 coding DNA: TGTGCCAGCAGCTTGGGGACACTAAACACCGGGGAGCTGTTTTTT.

The genes are TRBV28 and TRBJ1-3; 8 positions agree with TRBD1. Looked up from germline, CDR1 is MDHEN and CDR2 is SYDVKM. The CDR3 is made up of 15 amino acids. V shed 5 bases and J 3 bases; nucleotides not matched to a gene: 6. CDR3 residues: CASSTGDRGGNTIYF. For the CDR3, the DNA is TGTGCCAGCAGTACCGGTGACAGGGGTGGAAACACCATATATTTT.

This clone was picked up one time. The chain joins TRBV7-6 to TRBJ2-2; D perhaps matches TRBD1 (5 bases). Per the germline V gene, CDR1 is SGHVS and CDR2 is FNYEAQ. The CDR3 has 16 residues. Trimming cost V 3 bases and J 0 bases, with 11 bases left between them. The CDR3 nucleotides are TGTGCCAGCAGCTTCGTGACAGCACCGAACACCGGGGAGCTGTTTTTT. Its translation: CASSFVTAPNTGELFF. Full variable domain (remainder filled in from reference TRBV7-6 and TRBJ2-2): GAGVSQSPRYKVTKRGQDVALRCDPISGHVSLYWYRQALGQGPEFLTYFNYEAQQDKSGLPNDRFSAERPEGSISTLTIQRTEQRDSAMYRCASSFVTAPNTGELFFGEGSRLTVL.

The rearrangement links TRBV15 to TRBJ2-1, with 11 bases fitting TRBD2. Trimming removed 0 bases from V and 8 bases from J; junction bases left unmatched: 3. The CDR3 spans 15 residues. The V gene's germline CDR1 is LNHNV and CDR2 YYDKDF (reference sequence). The CDR3 loop reads CATSRDSGGAYEQFF. Here the CDR3 DNA reads TGTGCCACCAGCAGAGATAGCGGGGGGGCCTATGAGCAGTTCTTC.

This rearrangement joins TRBV7-2 to TRBJ1-1; TRBD1 aligns across 7 bases. Germline V CDR1 and CDR2: SGHTA, FQGNSA. The CDR3 consists of 17 residues. V gave up 1 base and J gave up 0 bases; unmatched junction bases: 8. Here the CDR3 DNA reads TGTGCCAGCAGCTTAGGGCCGACAGGGTTATTGAACACTGAAGCTTTCTTT. As protein: CASSLGPTGLLNTEAFF.

This clone showed up just a few times. The rearrangement joins TRBV16 to TRBJ2-5; 7 bases map to TRBD2. CDR3 length: 15 amino acids. Per germline, CDR1 KGHSY and CDR2 FQNENV. V lost 0 bases and J lost 3; bases outside the gene matches: 4. In DNA, the CDR3 is TGTGCCAGCAGCCAATCGGGGACTAAAGAAGAGACCCAGTACTTC. Its translation: CASSQSGTKEETQYF.

The chain employs TRBV2 and TRBJ1-2, with D possibly TRBD1 on 6 matching bases. This CDR3 has 15 amino acids. Trimming left V 4 bases short and J 6 bases short, with 18 bases between. CDR1 is SNHLY, CDR2 FYNNEI, per germline. CDR3 DNA: TGTGCCAGCAGTGTATTGGGTGGGGGGGCTAATGGCTACACCTTC. Its protein is CASSVLGGGANGYTF.

V gene TRBV9 combines with J gene TRBJ1-1; D call uncertain. Germline V gene sequence: CDR1 SGDLS, CDR2 YYNGEE. This CDR3 comprises 13 residues. V shed 0 bases and J shed 5 bases, with 8 bases lying between them. This CDR3 reads CASSVASGTEAFF. In DNA, the CDR3 is TGTGCCAGCAGCGTAGCGTCGGGGACTGAAGCTTTCTTT.

The chain combines TRBV2 with TRBJ2-7, with 8 bases lining up with TRBD2. V gave up 8 bases and J gave up 5 bases; unmatched junction bases: 11. The CDR3 covers 14 residues. Germline V gives CDR1 SNHLY, CDR2 FYNNEI. The CDR3 is CASGDGSGIDEQYF. In nucleotides, the CDR3 is TGTGCCAGCGGCGATGGTAGCGGGATCGACGAGCAGTACTTC.

Concerning this clone: The sample holds other DNA sequences that translate to the same CDR3. The chain carries TRBV5-6 and TRBJ2-7; weak D call: TRBD1 (6 bases). The V end lost 4 bases, the J end lost 4 bases, and 6 bases lay between the germline ends. The CDR3 totals 11 residues. Germline V CDR1 and CDR2: SGHDT, YYEEEE. Written as DNA, the CDR3 is TGTGCCAGCAGCCAGGGGTACGAGCAGTACTTC. Encoded protein: CASSQGYEQYF.